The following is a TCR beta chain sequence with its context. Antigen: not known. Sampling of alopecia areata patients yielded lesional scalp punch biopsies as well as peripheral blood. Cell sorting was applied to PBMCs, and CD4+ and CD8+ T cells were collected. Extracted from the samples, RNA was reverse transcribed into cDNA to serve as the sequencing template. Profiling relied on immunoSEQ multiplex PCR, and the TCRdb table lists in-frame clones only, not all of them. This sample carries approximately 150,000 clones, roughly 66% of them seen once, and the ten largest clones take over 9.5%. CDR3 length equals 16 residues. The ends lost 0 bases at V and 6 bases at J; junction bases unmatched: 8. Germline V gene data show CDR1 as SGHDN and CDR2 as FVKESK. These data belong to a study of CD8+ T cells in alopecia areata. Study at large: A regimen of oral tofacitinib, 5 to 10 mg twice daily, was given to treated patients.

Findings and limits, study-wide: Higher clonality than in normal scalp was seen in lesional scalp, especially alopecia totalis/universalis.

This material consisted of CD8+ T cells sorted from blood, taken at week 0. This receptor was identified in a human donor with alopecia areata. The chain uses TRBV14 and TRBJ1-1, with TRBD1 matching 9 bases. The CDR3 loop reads CASSQDVDRGSSEAFF. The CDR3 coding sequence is TGTGCCAGCAGCCAAGATGTGGACAGGGGTTCCTCTGAAGCTTTCTTT.